One and the same sample provided the 19 T cell receptor beta chains below, sequenced in a study of lung T cells in sarcoidosis with Löfgren's syndrome. TCRdb called the reads again in MiXCR, with one record for every CDR3 protein. The sample records some 2,500 distinct CDR3 sequences, around 30% being singletons. Sequenced sample: CD4+ T cells from PBMCs. Receptors originate from a human donor with sarcoidosis (Löfgren's syndrome or another form), or a control subject (not recorded which).

The rearrangement joins TRBV27 to TRBJ1-1, with D possibly matching TRBD1 (6 bases). The CDR3 loop spans 16 amino acids. CDR1 MNHEY and CDR2 SMNVEV come from the germline V gene (reference sequence). The V end was cut by 6 bases, the J end by 7 bases, with 24 bases between. The CDR3 DNA sequence: TGTGCCAGCAGACGGCGGACGGGGGCAACGGGGATTGAAGCTTTCTTT. This sequence encodes CASRRRTGATGIEAFF.

Ten or more counts support this clonotype. V and J are TRBV5-1 and TRBJ2-3; a possible D gene is TRBD2 (6 bases). Germline assignment: CDR1 SGHRS and CDR2 YFSETQ. Trimming stripped 0 bases from V and 4 bases from J, with 15 bases between. The CDR3 loop spans 16 amino acids. CDR3 sequence (DNA): TGCGCCAGCAGCTTGGCCGGGGCTAGCGTAGCAGATACGCAGTATTTT. It codes for CASSLAGASVADTQYF.

Regarding this clonotype: This may stem from a read error, because a much larger clone lies one nucleotide away. Since no conserved phenylalanine or tryptophan closes the CDR3, a read error is the likely cause. The chain uses TRBV12-3 or TRBV12-4 and TRBJ1-1; 8 positions match TRBD1. Losses at the gene ends were 5 bases for V and 0 bases for J; bases not matched to a gene: 2. The length of the CDR3 is 14 residues. The CDR3 DNA reads as TGTGCCAGCAGTAGGGACAGGATGAACACTGAAGCTTTCCTT. It is translated as CASSRDRMNTEAFL.

Note on this clonotype: A junction end diverges from the germline sequence, so it may reflect a read error. The V call is TRBV5-4, the J call TRBJ2-6, with D perhaps matching TRBD1 (5 bases). The CDR3 is 17 amino acids. Per the germline V gene, CDR1 is SGHNT and CDR2 is YYREEE (reference sequence). The CDR3: CAGSLKGQNSGANVLTF. In DNA, the CDR3 is TGTGCCGGCAGTTTGAAGGGGCAGAACTCTGGGGCCAACGTCCTGACTTTC.

This clonotype ranks as large. J is TRBJ2-6 and V is TRBV25-1; D not certain. Germline CDR1 and CDR2: MGHDK and SYGVNS. This CDR3 comprises 16 residues. V lost 3 bases, J lost 0 bases, and 9 bases lay in between. The CDR3 is CASSDDRRSGANVLTF. The CDR3 DNA reads as TGTGCCAGCAGTGATGACCGCCGCTCTGGGGCCAACGTCCTGACTTTC.

This clonotype is judged medium-sized. CDR3 bases: TGTGCCAGCAGCCAGGACCGCCTGATGACTAGTTCATTTCCTTACGAGCAGTACTTC. It encodes CASSQDRLMTSSFPYEQYF. This chain links TRBV4-2 with TRBJ2-7; maybe TRBD2 (6 bases). From germline, CDR1 is LGHNA and CDR2 YNFKEQ. The germline V and J ends were trimmed by 3 bases and 4 bases, with 28 bases remaining between them. This CDR3 comprises 19 residues.

This clonotype is judged medium-sized (0.01 to 0.1%). The chain is built from TRBV4-1 and TRBJ2-1, with 7 bases matching TRBD2. The germline V gene has CDR1 MGHRA and CDR2 YSYEKL. The CDR3 extends over 17 amino acids. The V and J ends lost 1 base and 3 bases, in that order; junction bases with no gene match: 9. The CDR3 protein is CASSQGILAADYNEQFF. For the CDR3, the DNA is TGCGCCAGCAGCCAAGGGATCCTAGCGGCAGACTACAATGAGCAGTTCTTC.

This clonotype was counted ten times or more. This clone may be a read error of a much larger clone one base away. The chain links TRBV20-1 to TRBJ2-1; D possibly corresponds to TRBD2 (5 bases). Germline-derived CDR1 and CDR2 are DFQATT and SNEGSKA (reference sequence). This CDR3 comprises 16 residues. The CDR3 region is CSTRDRNPFSYNEQFF. The CDR3 coding sequence is TGCAGTACTAGAGATCGTAACCCGTTCTCCTACAATGAGCAGTTCTTC.

In its sample, this clonotype ranks as medium-sized. CDR3 nucleotide sequence: TGCAGCGTTGACCCACTAGCGGGAGGCCCAGATACGCAGTATTTT. It encodes CSVDPLAGGPDTQYF. The V gene is TRBV29-1, the J gene TRBJ2-3; 12 nucleotides match TRBD2. Germline V gene sequence: CDR1 SQVTM, CDR2 ANQGSEA. The J segment lost 4 bases and the V segment lost 3 bases, leaving 5 bases of the junction unmatched. The CDR3 sequence is 15 residues long.

This clonotype was seen a few times. This may stem from a read error, because a much larger clone lies one nucleotide away. The chain uses TRBV19 and TRBJ2-3, with TRBD1 identical over 8 bases. Germline CDR1 and CDR2: LNHDA and SQIVND (reference sequence). This CDR3 is 16 amino acids long. CDR3 coding DNA: TGTGCCAGTAGTCTGGGGACAGGACGGTTCGCAGATACGCAGTGTTTT. Translation: CASSLGTGRFADTQCF.

Sample share makes this clonotype medium-sized. At one end, the junction sequence differs from germline, possibly due to a read error. The CDR3 loop reads CASSFVKNF. The CDR3 region has the DNA TGCGCCAGCAGCTTCGTCAAGAACTTC. The chain has TRBV5-1 and TRBJ2-7; no clear D. The CDR3 runs to 9 residues. Germline CDR1 and CDR2: SGHRS and YFSETQ. Drawing the rest from reference TRBV5-1 and TRBJ2-7, the complete variable domain is KAGVTQTPRYLIKTRGQQVTLSCSPISGHRSVSWYQQTPGQGLQFLFEYFSETQRNKGNFPGRFSGRQFSNSRSEMNVSTLELGDSALYLCASSFVKNFGPGTRLTVT.

By sample fraction, this clonotype is large. Written as DNA, the CDR3 is TGTGCCAGCAGTCCACGTTTGACTAGCGGGATTAACCCAGATACGCAGTATTTT. Protein product: CASSPRLTSGINPDTQYF. The rearrangement links TRBV28 to TRBJ2-3, with 11 bases matching TRBD2. The CDR3 length is 18 residues. CDR1 and CDR2 from the germline V gene are MDHEN and SYDVKM. V dropped 5 bases and J dropped 4; count of bases not matched to a gene: 14.

This clonotype was observed at least ten times. The V call is TRBV5-4, the J call TRBJ2-5; perhaps TRBD2 as D (6 bases). Germline lookup yields CDR1 SGHNT and CDR2 YYREEE (reference sequence). This CDR3 has 14 residues. V lost 3 bases to trimming and J lost 2 bases, with 11 bases between them. CDR3 bases: TGTGCCAGCAGCTCTGTCGGACTACAAGAGACCCAGTACTTC. Translating it yields CASSSVGLQETQYF. Full variable domain (outside the CDR3, taken from reference TRBV5-4 and TRBJ2-5): ETGVTQSPTHLIKTRGQQVTLRCSSQSGHNTVSWYQQALGQGPQFIFQYYREEENGRGNFPPRFSGLQFPNYSSELNVNALELDDSALYLCASSSVGLQETQYFGPGTRLLVL.

The chain joins TRBV9 to TRBJ2-3; no clear D gene. Germline CDR1 is SGDLS and CDR2 is YYNGEE. The CDR3 totals 14 residues. Trimming took off 4 bases at V and 0 bases at J, with 9 bases between the two ends. The CDR3 here is CASSTQPSTDTQYF. The CDR3 bases are TGTGCCAGCAGCACCCAACCCAGCACAGATACGCAGTATTTT.

Judged by abundance, this clonotype is medium-sized. The gene calls are TRBV27 and TRBJ2-7; perhaps TRBD2 as D (6 bases). From germline, CDR1 is MNHEY and CDR2 SMNVEV (reference sequence). Trimming removed 3 bases at V and 1 base at J, with 13 bases between. The CDR3 has 15 amino acids. In DNA form, the CDR3 reads TGTGCCAGCAGTTTTAGCGGCGTAGGTTCCTACGAGCAGTACTTC. This translates into CASSFSGVGSYEQYF.

In this sample, this clonotype turned up many times. At one boundary the junction diverges from the germline segment, which might be a read error. The chain joins TRBV20-1 to TRBJ1-1, with D perhaps TRBD1 (6 bases). CDR3 length: 12 amino acids. The germline CDR1 and CDR2 sequences are DFQATT and SNEGSKA (reference sequence). CDR3 in amino acids: CSVRGGNTEAFF. The CDR3 DNA reads as TGCAGTGTTAGAGGGGGGAACACTGAAGCTTTCTTT.

A note on this clonotype: This may come from a read error, since a much larger clone is one base off. The chain joins TRBV12-3 or TRBV12-4 to TRBJ2-5; D is unclear. This CDR3 comprises 13 residues. The CDR3 DNA is TGTGCCACCAGTTTAGTACAGCTAGAGACCCAGTACTTC. Its translation: CATSLVQLETQYF.

A remark on this clonotype: A read error may produce the germline difference seen at one junction end. The chain carries TRBV20-1 and TRBJ2-5; D is perhaps TRBD2 (7 bases). In germline, CDR1 is DFQATT, CDR2 SNEGSKA (reference sequence). The CDR3 is 13 amino acids. The CDR3 region is CSARGGAGEAQYF. In nucleotides, the CDR3 is TGCAGTGCAAGGGGGGGCGCGGGAGAGGCCCAGTACTTC.

This clonotype has ten or more counts. The chain uses TRBV7-9 and TRBJ1-3; D ambiguous. The CDR3 is 14 amino acids. Trimming took 5 bases from V and 4 from J, leaving 12 bases between them. Per the germline V gene, CDR1 is SEHNR and CDR2 is FQNEAQ (reference sequence). CDR3 loop: CASSPRIPGNTIYF. The CDR3 DNA sequence: TGTGCCAGCAGCCCCCGGATCCCCGGAAACACCATATATTTT.